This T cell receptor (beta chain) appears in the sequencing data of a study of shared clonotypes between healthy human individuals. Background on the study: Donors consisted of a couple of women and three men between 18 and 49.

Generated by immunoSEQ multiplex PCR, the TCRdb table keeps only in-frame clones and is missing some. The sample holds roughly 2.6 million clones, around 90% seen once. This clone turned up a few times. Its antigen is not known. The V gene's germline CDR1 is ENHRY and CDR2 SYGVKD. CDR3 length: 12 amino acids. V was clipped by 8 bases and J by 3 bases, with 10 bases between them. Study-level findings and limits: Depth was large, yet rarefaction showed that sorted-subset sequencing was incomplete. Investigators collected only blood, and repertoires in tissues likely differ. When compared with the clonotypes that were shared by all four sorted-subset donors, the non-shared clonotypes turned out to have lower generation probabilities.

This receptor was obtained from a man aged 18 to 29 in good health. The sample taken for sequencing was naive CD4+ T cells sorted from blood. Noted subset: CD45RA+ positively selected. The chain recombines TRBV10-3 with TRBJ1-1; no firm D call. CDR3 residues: CAISPEDTEAFF. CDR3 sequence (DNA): TGTGCCATCTCTCCAGAGGACACTGAAGCTTTCTTT.